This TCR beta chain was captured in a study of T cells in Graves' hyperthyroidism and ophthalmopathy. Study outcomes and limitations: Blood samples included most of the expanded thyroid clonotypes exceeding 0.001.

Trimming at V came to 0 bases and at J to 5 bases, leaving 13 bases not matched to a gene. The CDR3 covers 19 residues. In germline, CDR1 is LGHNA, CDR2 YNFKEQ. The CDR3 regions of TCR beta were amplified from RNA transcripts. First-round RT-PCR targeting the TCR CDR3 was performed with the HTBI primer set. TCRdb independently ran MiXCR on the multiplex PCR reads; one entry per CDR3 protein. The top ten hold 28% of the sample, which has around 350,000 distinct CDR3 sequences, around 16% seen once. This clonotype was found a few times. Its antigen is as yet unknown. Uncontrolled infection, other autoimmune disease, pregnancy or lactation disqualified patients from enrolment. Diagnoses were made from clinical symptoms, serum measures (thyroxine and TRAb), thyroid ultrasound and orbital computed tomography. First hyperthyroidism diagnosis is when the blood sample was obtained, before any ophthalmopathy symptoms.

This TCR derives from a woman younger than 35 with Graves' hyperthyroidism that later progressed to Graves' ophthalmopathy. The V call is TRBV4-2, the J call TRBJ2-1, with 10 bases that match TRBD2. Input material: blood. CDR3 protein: CASSQDYLGGLAVNNEQFF. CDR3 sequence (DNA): TGTGCCAGCAGCCAAGATTATTTGGGTGGACTAGCGGTTAACAATGAGCAGTTCTTC.